These T cell receptor beta chains were read from a single sample in a study of human T cells and chemical hapten exposure. TCRdb itself ran the RACE reads through MiXCR, one entry per CDR3 protein. The sample gives roughly 84,000 distinct CDR3 sequences, roughly a tenth of which show up once; approximately 3.5% is in the top ten. Sample: whole blood, taken in connection with sensitization to the hapten diphenylcyclopropenone (DPC). These receptors were obtained from a woman in her forties or fifties with alopecia areata. Some clones in this sample may be carry-over from other donors' samples. The CDR3 runs from the conserved cysteine through the conserved F or W. D genes are given only for firm matches. Some rows mark clone size as missing; the rest say once, few, many or name a class of expanded clone.

TRBV6-2/TRBV6-3	NA	TRBJ2-2	TRBD1	TGCCACGGCCCCACACAGGGGGCGGAGAATAGGAACACCGGGGAGCTGTTTTTT	CHGPTQGAENRNTGELFF
TRBV19	few	TRBJ2-7	NA	TGTGCCAGTAGTATGGGACTTTTCTACGAGCAGTACTTC	CASSMGLFYEQYF
TRBV11-3	NA	TRBJ2-7	NA	TGTGCCAGCAGCCTCCCGACAGGACAGCTCTACGAGCAGTACTTC	CASSLPTGQLYEQYF
TRBV2	NA	TRBJ1-2	TRBD1	TGTGCCAGCAGTTCGGGGACAGGGCCTTTAGGGGACGGCTACACCTTC	CASSSGTGPLGDGYTF
TRBV28	many	TRBJ2-4	TRBD2	TGTGCCAGCACCCTAGCGGGAGGGCCGCCCAAAAACATTCAGTACTTC	CASTLAGGPPKNIQYF
TRBV12-3/TRBV12-4	many	TRBJ2-7	NA	TGTGCCAGCAGTTTATCCCCCGGGGAGCAGTACTTC	CASSLSPGEQYF
TRBV7-6	few	TRBJ2-2	TRBD2	TGTGCCAGCAGCCCGTCAGGCGGGGGTTTTGACGGGGAGCTGTTTTTT	CASSPSGGGFDGELFF
TRBV5-1	many	TRBJ2-3	TRBD1	TGCGCCAGCAGCTCCTGGACAGGGCTCACAGATACGCAGTATTTT	CASSSWTGLTDTQYF
TRBV27	many	TRBJ2-1	NA	TGTGCCAGCAGTTTATCGTTCACCAATGAGCAGTTCTTC	CASSLSFTNEQFF
TRBV7-2	NA	TRBJ1-5	NA	TGTGCCAGCAGCCCGCGGATGGGTCAGCCCCAGCATTTT	CASSPRMGQPQHF
TRBV29-1	few	TRBJ2-7	NA	TGCAGCGTCGCACGACAAGCCACGGGCCACGAGCAGTACTTC	CSVARQATGHEQYF
TRBV5-4	few	TRBJ2-7	TRBD2	TGTGCCAGCAGCGCCCGGACTAGCGGGGGGAGTTGGGAGCAGTACTTC	CASSARTSGGSWEQYF
TRBV4-2	many	TRBJ2-5	NA	TGTGCCAGCAGCCAAGATGGGGGGAAGACCCAGTACTTC	CASSQDGGKTQYF
TRBV12-3/TRBV12-4	NA	TRBJ1-1	TRBD1	TGTGCCAGCAGTTTCGAGAACAGGGGGAAGACTGAAGCTTTCTTT	CASSFENRGKTEAFF
TRBV6-2/TRBV6-3	NA	TRBJ2-1	TRBD2	TGTGCCAGCAGTTACCCCCTAGCGGGAGTAGGGGATGAGCAGTTCTTC	CASSYPLAGVGDEQFF
TRBV7-2	many	TRBJ1-2	NA	TGTGCCAGCAGCTTAGATGGCAGTGTACTTCGAGGCGGTGGCTACACCTTC	CASSLDGSVLRGGGYTF
TRBV3-1	many	TRBJ1-1	NA	TGTGCCAGCAGCCAAGGCTCGAGGGATAGAAACACTGAAGCTTTCTTT	CASSQGSRDRNTEAFF
TRBV10-3	many	TRBJ2-3	TRBD2	TGTGCCATCAGTGTGCTAGCGGGATTCACAGATACGCAGTATTTT	CAISVLAGFTDTQYF
TRBV20-1	NA	TRBJ2-1	NA	TGCAGTGCTAAGAGCTGGGACAACAATGAGCAGTTCTTC	CSAKSWDNNEQFF
TRBV28	few	TRBJ2-5	NA	TGTGCCAGCAGTTTCCGCTGGACCTCGTCAGATGGGACCCAGTACTTC	CASSFRWTSSDGTQYF
TRBV7-3	many	TRBJ2-5	TRBD2	TGTGCCAGCAGCCACATGAGACTAGCGGGAGTGGGGGAGGAGACCCAGTACTTC	CASSHMRLAGVGEETQYF
TRBV3-1	NA	TRBJ2-3	NA	TGTGCCAGCAGGGGTTCATTAGATACGCAGTATTTT	CASRGSLDTQYF
TRBV30	many	TRBJ1-5	TRBD1	TGTGCCTGGAGGGACAGGGTAGGTCAGCCCCAGCATTTT	CAWRDRVGQPQHF
TRBV29-1	many	TRBJ2-7	NA	TGCAGCGTTGAAGTATTGCGGGGAGATCGATCCTACGAGCAGTACTTC	CSVEVLRGDRSYEQYF
TRBV5-4	few	TRBJ2-1	TRBD2	TGTGCCAGCAGCCCCCGCGGGAGGGCCGTCGACAATGAGCAGTTCTTC	CASSPRGRAVDNEQFF
TRBV29-1	NA	TRBJ2-5	TRBD2	TGCAGCGTTGAAGCGGGAGGGAAAGAGACCCAGTACTTC	CSVEAGGKETQYF
TRBV5-1	few	TRBJ2-2	NA	TGCGCCAGCAGCTTCGGAGCGGCATACACCGGGGAGCTGTTTTTT	CASSFGAAYTGELFF
TRBV10-1	many	TRBJ2-1	NA	TGCGCCAGCTCCGGGGGAGTGGGAGCCAATGAGCAGTTCTTC	CASSGGVGANEQFF
TRBV29-1	NA	TRBJ1-3	NA	TGCAGCGTTGGGACAACTGGAAACACCATATATTTT	CSVGTTGNTIYF
TRBV12-3/TRBV12-4	NA	TRBJ2-3	TRBD2	TGTGCCAGCAGCTCTAGCGGCGCTACTCGAGATACGCAGTATTTT	CASSSSGATRDTQYF
TRBV27	NA	TRBJ1-5	NA	TGTGCCAGCAGTCCTCGGGGGAGTAAGAATCAGCCCCAGCATTTT	CASSPRGSKNQPQHF
TRBV7-9	many	TRBJ1-1	TRBD1	TGTGCCAGCAGCTTTGGAGACAGGGGAATGAACACTGAAGCTTTCTTT	CASSFGDRGMNTEAFF
TRBV18	many	TRBJ1-1	TRBD1	TGTGCCAGCTCACAGGCTCACAGGGGGAACACTGAAGCTTTCTTT	CASSQAHRGNTEAFF
TRBV7-3	NA	TRBJ2-7	NA	TGTGCCAGCAGCTTCAACGGGGACGTTCGAGGCGAGCAGTACTTC	CASSFNGDVRGEQYF
TRBV7-2	many	TRBJ2-7	NA	TGTGCCAGCAACCCGTTTCCCCGGTACGAGCAGTACTTC	CASNPFPRYEQYF
TRBV7-3	many	TRBJ2-3	NA	TGTGCCAGCAGCCGAACGGGCGGGATGGATACGCAGTATTTT	CASSRTGGMDTQYF
TRBV7-9	NA	TRBJ2-7	NA	TGTGCCAGCAGCTCCTACACCGGGTCCTACGAGCAGTACTTC	CASSSYTGSYEQYF
TRBV7-8	many	TRBJ2-7	NA	TGTGCCAGCAGCACGGGACTGGGGGGCGAGCAGTACTTC	CASSTGLGGEQYF
TRBV7-2	few	TRBJ2-7	NA	TGTGCCAGCAGCCGGGCCGGGGGCGAGCAGTACTTC	CASSRAGGEQYF
TRBV28	many	TRBJ2-4	TRBD2	TGTGCCAGCAGTTTCGGGGGGGCCGAAAACATTCAGTACTTC	CASSFGGAENIQYF
TRBV5-1	many	TRBJ2-3	NA	TGCGCCAGCAGTTGGGGGATCGGGTTCGAAAGCACAGATACGCAGTATTTT	CASSWGIGFESTDTQYF
TRBV20-1	few	TRBJ2-3	NA	TGCAGTGCTAGACGGGAGAATACGCAGTATTTT	CSARRENTQYF
TRBV6-5	many	TRBJ2-7	NA	TGTGCCAGCAGATTGGGGGGCGCGGGCGAGCAGTACTTC	CASRLGGAGEQYF
TRBV10-3	many	TRBJ2-1	TRBD2	TGTGCCACGGGACTAGCGGGAGGGCCGAACAATGAGCAGTTCTTC	CATGLAGGPNNEQFF
TRBV10-2	many	TRBJ2-2	TRBD2	TGCGCCAGCAGTCACACTAGCGCCGGGGAGCTGTTTTTT	CASSHTSAGELFF
TRBV5-4	many	TRBJ2-1	TRBD2	TGTGCCAGCAGCCGAGTAGCGGGAAAAGAGCAGTTCTTC	CASSRVAGKEQFF
TRBV14	many	TRBJ2-7	NA	TGTGCCAGCAGTCAACCGGGACGTAACTACGAGCAGTACTTC	CASSQPGRNYEQYF
TRBV13	many	TRBJ1-1	NA	TGTGCCAGCAGCTTATTCCTTCTAGGGGGGACTGAAGCTTTCTTT	CASSLFLLGGTEAFF
TRBV7-9	many	TRBJ1-3	NA	TGTGCCAGCAGCTTAGGGGACGTCGGAAACACCATATATTTT	CASSLGDVGNTIYF
TRBV4-2	NA	TRBJ2-1	TRBD2	TGTGCCAGCAGCCAAGCCGGGACTAGCGGATACAATGAGCAGTTCTTC	CASSQAGTSGYNEQFF
TRBV6-6	few	TRBJ2-5	NA	TGTGCCAGCAGTCCCCGGGGGAGGGAGACCCAGTACTTC	CASSPRGRETQYF
TRBV9	few	TRBJ2-5	NA	TGTGCCAGCAGCGTTTCCCCTCAGGAGCAAGAGACCCAGTACTTC	CASSVSPQEQETQYF
TRBV6-2/TRBV6-3	many	TRBJ1-1	NA	TGTGCCAGCTCCGCGAGAAGCATGAACACTGAAGCTTTCTTT	CASSARSMNTEAFF